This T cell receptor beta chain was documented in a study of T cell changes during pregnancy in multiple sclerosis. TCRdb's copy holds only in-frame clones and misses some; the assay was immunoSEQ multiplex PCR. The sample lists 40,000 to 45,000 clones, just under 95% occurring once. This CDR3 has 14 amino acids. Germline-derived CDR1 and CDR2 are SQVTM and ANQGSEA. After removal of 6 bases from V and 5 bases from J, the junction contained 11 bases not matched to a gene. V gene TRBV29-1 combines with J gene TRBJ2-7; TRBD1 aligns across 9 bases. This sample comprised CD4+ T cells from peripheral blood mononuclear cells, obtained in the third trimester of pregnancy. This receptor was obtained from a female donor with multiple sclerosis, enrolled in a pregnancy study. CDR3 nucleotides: TGCAGCGTAGAAAACCCGGGACAGGGCCACGAGCAGTACTTC. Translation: CSVENPGQGHEQYF.